This entry concerns a single T cell receptor (beta chain). Its antigen has not been determined. At one boundary the junction diverges from the germline segment, which might be a read error. The data originate from a study of blood T cell repertoires in COVID-19 (dated by TCRdb to the early 2020s). Background for the entire study: The collaborator samples originated in the United States, Italy and Spain and spanned the acute and convalescent phases of COVID-19. A freely available public database, intended as a resource for researchers studying the immune response to SARS-CoV-2, is where the repertoires were released. The dataset comprised deeply sampled blood TCRbeta repertoires from subjects exposed to, actively infected with, or recovered from COVID-19. The samples were drawn from the first 160 participants of the ongoing ImmuneRACE study and from 1,254 subjects provided by 6 global collaborators. A de-identified subject ID, COVID-19 status, age in years and sex were almost always included in the sample metadata. HLA class I and class II types, where available, came from metadata supplied by the sample provider rather than from assay-based typing. The prospective study material was composed of cDNA or gDNA derived from T cells, B-cell-depleted T cells, or PBMCs. General findings and caveats noted by the study authors: How much clinical and demographic metadata was included differed by source and by participant, and the metadata was provided uncurated.

Enrolling through a virtual design, the prospective study's participants ranged in age from roughly 18 to 90 years and lived across some 22 United States geographic areas. To assign participants to cohorts, the prospective study relied on clinical history that participants themselves reported in a screening survey and a study questionnaire. In the prospective study, whole blood, serum and a nasopharyngeal or oropharyngeal swab were collected from each participant by mobile phlebotomists. Additional blood draws and questionnaires over an approximately two-month period could optionally be provided by prospective study participants. Blood samples from the prospective study were shipped frozen or at room temperature prior to DNA extraction. TCRbeta CDR3 regions were amplified from genomic DNA using the immunoSEQ Assay, a bias-controlled multiplex PCR. For the original study's pipeline: The number of nucleated cells in each sample was estimated by amplification of reference gene primers within the assay. To quantify the absolute abundance of each unique TCRbeta CDR3 rearrangement, sequence reads were collapsed and filtered. For each sample, productive Simpson clonality was calculated as the square root of Simpson's diversity index over productive rearrangements. The table comes from immuneACCESS by way of TCRdb, which keeps in-frame sequences with V and J called. Part of the clones is missing from these tables; in studies checked, under half for an unresolved V gene and the rest for unknown reasons. Clone size and the V and J calls come from that table; the DNA yielded D and trimming. This sample holds about 200,000 clones; about 88% were observed only once. The ten most abundant clones make up over 2% of the sample.

CDR1 SGHDT and CDR2 YYEEEE are derived from the germline V gene. Measured from the cysteine to the phenylalanine, the CDR3 is 15 residues long. CDR3 DNA only is kept here, 45 bases in frame from base 1. The chain uses TRBV5-6 and TRBJ2-7, with 7 bases in between that match TRBD1. The source of this sequence is a woman in her forties with acute COVID-19. Sequencing input: PBMCs or T cells enriched from blood (not recorded which). The base sequence is TGTGCCAGCAGCTCCCGGGACAGCTCCTCCTACGAGCAATACTTC. Translated, this is CASSSRDSSSYEQYF.